This T cell receptor beta chain was found in a study of OX40 agonist ivuxolimab in advanced cancers. Study-wide background: It was ivuxolimab, an agonistic anti-OX40 (CD134) antibody, that patients were treated with. Dose-escalation patients suffered from hepatocellular carcinoma, melanoma, renal cell or head and neck cancer.

Study-wide results and limits: Clonal expansion by week 6 occurred in CD4+ and CD8+ blood T cells (at 0.1 to 3.0 mg/kg).

Worth noting for this clone: Its antigen is unknown.

Profiling relied on immunoSEQ multiplex PCR, and the TCRdb table lists in-frame clones only, not all of them. The table lists some 61,000 clones, 90% of them singletons. CDR1 and CDR2 (germline): SGDLS, YYNGEE. V lost 0 bases and J 7 bases, leaving 10 bases between the germline ends. CDR3 length equals 13 residues. The chain employs TRBV9 and TRBJ1-1; D is perhaps TRBD1 (5 bases). The sequence was obtained from an adult with an advanced solid tumor such as melanoma, head and neck, liver or kidney cancer. Sequenced material: CD4+ or CD8+ T cells sorted from blood, taken in a trial of the OX40 agonist ivuxolimab. CDR3 region: CASSVGDGIEAFF. In DNA, the CDR3 is TGTGCCAGCAGCGTAGGGGACGGAATTGAAGCTTTCTTT.